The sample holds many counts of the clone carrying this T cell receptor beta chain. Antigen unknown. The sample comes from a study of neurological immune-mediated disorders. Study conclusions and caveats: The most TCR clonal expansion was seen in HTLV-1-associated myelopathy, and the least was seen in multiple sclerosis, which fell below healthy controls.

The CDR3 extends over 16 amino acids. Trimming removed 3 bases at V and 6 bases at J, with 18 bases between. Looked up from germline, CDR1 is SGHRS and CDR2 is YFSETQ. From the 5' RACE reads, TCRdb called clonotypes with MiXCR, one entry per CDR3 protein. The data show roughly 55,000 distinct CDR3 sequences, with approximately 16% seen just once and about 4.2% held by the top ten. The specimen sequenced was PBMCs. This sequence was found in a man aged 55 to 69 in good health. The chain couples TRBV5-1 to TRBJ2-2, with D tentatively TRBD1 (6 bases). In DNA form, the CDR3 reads TGCGCCAGCAGCTCCCACAGGGATGGGGGCCCCGGGGAGCTGTTTTTT. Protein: CASSSHRDGGPGELFF.